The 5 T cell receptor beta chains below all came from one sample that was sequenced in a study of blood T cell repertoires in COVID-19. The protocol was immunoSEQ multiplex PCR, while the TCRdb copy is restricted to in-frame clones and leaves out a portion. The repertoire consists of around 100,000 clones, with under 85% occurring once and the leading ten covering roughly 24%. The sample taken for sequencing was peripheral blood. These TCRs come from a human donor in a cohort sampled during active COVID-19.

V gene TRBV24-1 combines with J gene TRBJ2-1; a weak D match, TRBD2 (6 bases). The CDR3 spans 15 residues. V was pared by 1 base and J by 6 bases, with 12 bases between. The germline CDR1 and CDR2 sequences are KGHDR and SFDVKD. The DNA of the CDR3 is TGTGCCACCAGTGATTTCGCCGCGGGGACCAATGAGCAGTTCTTC. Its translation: CATSDFAAGTNEQFF.

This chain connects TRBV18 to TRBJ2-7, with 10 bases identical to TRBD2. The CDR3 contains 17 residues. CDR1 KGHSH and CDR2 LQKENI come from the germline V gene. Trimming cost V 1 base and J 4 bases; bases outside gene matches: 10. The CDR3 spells CASSPRTSSGGAYEQYF. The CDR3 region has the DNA TGTGCCAGCTCACCACGGACCTCTAGCGGGGGAGCTTACGAGCAGTACTTC.

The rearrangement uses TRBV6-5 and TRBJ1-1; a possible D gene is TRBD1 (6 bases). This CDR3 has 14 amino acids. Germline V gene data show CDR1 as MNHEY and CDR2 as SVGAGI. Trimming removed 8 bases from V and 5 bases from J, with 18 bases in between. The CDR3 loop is CASGLHRVGTEAFF. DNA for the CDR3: TGTGCCAGCGGGTTGCACAGGGTAGGGACTGAAGCTTTCTTT.

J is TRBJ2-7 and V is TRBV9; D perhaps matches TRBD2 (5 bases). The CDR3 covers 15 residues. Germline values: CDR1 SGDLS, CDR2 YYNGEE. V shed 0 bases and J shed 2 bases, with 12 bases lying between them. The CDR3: CASSVGGGDPYEQYF. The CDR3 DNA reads TGTGCCAGCAGCGTAGGAGGAGGAGACCCCTACGAGCAGTACTTC. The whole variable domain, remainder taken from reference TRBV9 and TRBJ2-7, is DSGVTQTPKHLITATGQRVTLRCSPRSGDLSVYWYQQSLDQGLQFLIQYYNGEERAKGNILERFSAQQFPDLHSELNLSSLELGDSALYFCASSVGGGDPYEQYFGPGTRLTVT.

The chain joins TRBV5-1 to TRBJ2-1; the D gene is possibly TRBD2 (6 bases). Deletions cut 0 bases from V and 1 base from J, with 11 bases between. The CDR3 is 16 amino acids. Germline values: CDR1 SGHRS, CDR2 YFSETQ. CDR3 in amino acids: CASSLEPGLSYNEQFF. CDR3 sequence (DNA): TGCGCCAGCAGCTTGGAGCCCGGACTATCCTACAATGAGCAGTTCTTC.